The 17 T cell receptor beta chains listed next were all sequenced from one sample in a study of regulatory T cells in long-lasting Graves disease. To make TCR beta libraries, researchers used iRepertoire HTBI primers and Arm-PCR of CDR3 regions. Via MiXCR, TCRdb re-called the multiplex PCR reads, giving one row per CDR3 protein. The repertoire includes 400,000 to 550,000 distinct CDR3 sequences, 14% to 15% of them detected once, and 16% sits in the top ten. Time point specified: newly diagnosed GD, antithyroid drugs for less than 3 months. From RNA extracted from PBMCs, the TCR library was made. A further study also used this sample, focusing on T cells in Graves' hyperthyroidism and ophthalmopathy.

Sequenced material: peripheral blood mononuclear cells (PBMCs), taken at new diagnosis, from a patient treated with antithyroid drugs. The receptors were gathered from a woman aged 25 to 39 with Graves disease.

The chain links TRBV2 to TRBJ2-7; D is possibly TRBD1 or TRBD2 (6 bases each). The CDR3 length is 13 residues. Germline CDR1 SNHLY, CDR2 FYNNEI. V lost 10 bases to trimming and J lost 2 bases, with 15 bases between them. CDR3 residues: CAKASGAAYEQYF. As DNA, the CDR3 is TGTGCCAAAGCTTCGGGGGCAGCCTACGAGCAGTACTTC.

This clonotype was found many times. DNA for the CDR3: TGTGCCAGCAGCCAAGAAGGGCCACTGGGGCAGTACTTC. Protein product: CASSQEGPLGQYF. The rearrangement links TRBV3-1 to TRBJ2-7; no clear D. Trimming shortened V by 0 bases and J by 9 bases, and 12 bases separated the two germline ends. CDR3 length: 13 amino acids. Germline CDR1 reads LGHDT; CDR2 reads YNNKEL (reference sequence).

The chain links TRBV10-3 to TRBJ2-5; TRBD2 aligns across 7 bases. The CDR3 totals 15 residues. V shed 4 bases, J shed 7 bases, and the junction held 12 bases outside the gene matches. Germline V gene lookup returns CDR1 ENHRY and CDR2 SYGVKD. The CDR3 DNA sequence: TGTGCCATCAGTGGGACTAGTCGGGAATGGGGGACCCAGTACTTC. It is translated as CAISGTSREWGTQYF.

This clonotype came up a few times. The V and J genes are TRBV15 and TRBJ2-7; TRBD2 agrees at 10 bases. The junction had 4 bases not matched to a gene; V was cut back by 3 bases and J by 2 bases. Germline CDR1 and CDR2: LNHNV and YYDKDF (reference sequence). The CDR3 length is 15 residues. The CDR3 spells CATSSGTSETYEQYF. The DNA for the CDR3 is TGTGCCACCAGCAGCGGGACTAGCGAAACCTACGAGCAGTACTTC. The full variable domain, in which reference TRBV15 and TRBJ2-7 provide the parts outside the CDR3, is DAMVIQNPRYQVTQFGKPVTLSCSQTLNHNVMYWYQQKSSQAPKLLFHYYDKDFNNEADTPDNFQSRRPNTSFCFLDIRSPGLGDTAMYLCATSSGTSETYEQYFGPGTRLTVT.

This chain joins TRBV20-1 and TRBJ1-5; perhaps TRBD1 as D (6 bases). The CDR3 covers 14 residues. Germline assignment: CDR1 DFQATT and CDR2 SNEGSKA (reference sequence). Trimming took off 2 bases at V and 5 bases at J, with 13 bases between the two ends. The CDR3 region has the DNA TGCAGTGCTAGATCAGGGGTAGAGCATCAGCCCCAGCATTTT. This gives the protein CSARSGVEHQPQHF.

At least ten counts were recorded for this clonotype. The J gene is TRBJ2-3, the V gene TRBV27, with D perhaps TRBD1 or TRBD2 (5 bases each). The CDR3 covers 16 residues. The germline CDR1 and CDR2 sequences are MNHEY and SMNVEV (reference sequence). Deletions cut 6 bases from V and 3 bases from J, with 19 bases between. The CDR3 coding sequence is TGTGCCAGCAGACCTCCCGCAGGGACCCGGACAGATACGCAGTATTTT. Its protein is CASRPPAGTRTDTQYF.

This clonotype appeared many times. The chain links TRBV24-1 to TRBJ1-2, with a weak D call TRBD1 (5 bases). CDR1 KGHDR and CDR2 SFDVKD come from the germline V gene. V lost 5 bases to trimming and J lost 3 bases, with 9 bases between them. The CDR3 length is 13 residues. The CDR3 loop is CATSGTRDYGYTF. CDR3 coding DNA: TGTGCCACCAGTGGCACCAGGGACTATGGCTACACCTTC.

This clonotype was counted many times. This chain connects TRBV20-1 to TRBJ1-1; D unclear. CDR1 is DFQATT, CDR2 SNEGSKA, per germline (reference sequence). This CDR3 has 13 amino acids. The V end was cut by 0 bases, the J end by 2 bases, with 7 bases between. CDR3 DNA sequence: TGCAGTGCTAGAGATCGCGCAAACACTGAAGCTTTCTTT. It specifies CSARDRANTEAFF.

The rearrangement uses TRBV28 and TRBJ1-5; D is undetermined. This CDR3 spans 12 amino acids. CDR1 is MDHEN and CDR2 is SYDVKM in the germline V gene. V dropped 6 bases and J dropped 9 bases, with 12 bases sitting between them. The CDR3 here is CASRSEQRPQHF. As DNA, the CDR3 is TGTGCCAGCAGGTCCGAACAGAGGCCCCAGCATTTT.

This chain joins TRBV20-1 and TRBJ2-5, with 13 nucleotides matching TRBD2. Germline CDR1 reads DFQATT; CDR2 reads SNEGSKA (reference sequence). The V gene end was trimmed by 0 bases and the J gene end by 2 bases; junction bases not matched to a gene: 3. This CDR3 is 16 amino acids long. CDR3 residues: CSARDLLAGGQETQYF. CDR3 DNA sequence: TGCAGTGCTAGAGACCTACTAGCGGGAGGGCAAGAGACCCAGTACTTC.

This chain links TRBV3-1 with TRBJ2-3; a possible D gene is TRBD2 (6 bases). The germline CDR1 and CDR2 sequences are LGHDT and YNNKEL (reference sequence). The CDR3 length is 14 residues. The ends were cut back, 7 bases at V and 2 bases at J, with 13 bases in the middle. CDR3 loop: CASTEGRNTDTQYF. The CDR3 DNA reads as TGTGCCAGCACGGAGGGCCGGAACACAGATACGCAGTATTTT.

This clonotype was recorded a few times. V is TRBV5-1 and J is TRBJ2-6; D call uncertain. V lost 2 bases to trimming and J lost 0 bases, with 9 bases between them. CDR1 and CDR2 (germline): SGHRS, YFSETQ. The CDR3 consists of 16 residues. This chain's CDR3 is CASSLGPRSGANVLTF. The CDR3 region has the DNA TGCGCCAGCAGCTTAGGACCGCGCTCTGGGGCCAACGTCCTGACTTTC. The full variable domain, in which reference TRBV5-1 and TRBJ2-6 provide the parts outside the CDR3, is KAGVTQTPRYLIKTRGQQVTLSCSPISGHRSVSWYQQTPGQGLQFLFEYFSETQRNKGNFPGRFSGRQFSNSRSEMNVSTLELGDSALYLCASSLGPRSGANVLTFGAGSRLTVL.

The chain is built from TRBV9 and TRBJ1-3; D possibly corresponds to TRBD1 (6 bases). V was cut by 4 bases and J by 6 bases, with 20 bases left in between. The germline gives CDR1 SGDLS, CDR2 YYNGEE. The CDR3 is 16 residues long. This CDR3 is CASSIRTGWGENTIYF. DNA for the CDR3: TGTGCCAGCAGCATTAGAACAGGGTGGGGGGAAAACACCATATATTTT.

At least ten counts were recorded for this clonotype. The rearrangement joins TRBV12-3 or TRBV12-4 to TRBJ1-1; D gene unclear. There are 12 residues in the CDR3. Trimming stripped 6 bases from V and 0 bases from J, with 5 bases between. For the CDR3, the DNA is TGTGCCAGCAGACAGCTGAACACTGAAGCTTTCTTT. Protein product: CASRQLNTEAFF.

In this sample, this clonotype turned up many times. The V and J genes are TRBV20-1 and TRBJ1-1; D is unclear. V lost 0 bases to trimming and J lost 6 bases, with 17 bases between them. The CDR3 loop spans 15 amino acids. Germline V gene data show CDR1 as DFQATT and CDR2 as SNEGSKA (reference sequence). CDR3 amino acids: CSARDLRRNFAEAFF. CDR3 DNA: TGCAGTGCTAGAGATCTGAGGAGGAATTTTGCTGAAGCTTTCTTT.

On this clonotype: A junction boundary mismatches the germline segment, possibly from a read error. The chain uses TRBV3-1 and TRBJ1-2, with 8 bases matching TRBD1. Germline V lookup: CDR1 LGHDT, CDR2 YNNKEL (reference sequence). This CDR3 is built from 16 residues. The CDR3 is CVSSQITGGTNYGYTF. DNA for the CDR3: TGTGTCAGCAGCCAAATAACAGGGGGGACTAACTATGGCTACACCTTC.

This clonotype came up many times. This chain connects TRBV5-5 to TRBJ1-1; D is ambiguous. Per germline, CDR1 SGHKS and CDR2 YYEKEE (reference sequence). The CDR3 consists of 15 residues. V lost 1 base to trimming and J lost 0 bases, with 10 bases between them. For the CDR3, the DNA is TGTGCCAGCAGCTTGCCGGCAGCTTTGAACACTGAAGCTTTCTTT. Encoded protein: CASSLPAALNTEAFF.